The clone carrying this T cell receptor beta chain has a count of ten or more. It was with a sample-barcoded 5' primer and a J-beta primer mix that a second PCR of about 6 to 12 cycles was run. Each of the cDNA molecules was tagged by a template-switch adaptor with 12 random nucleotides. TCRdb independently ran MiXCR on the 5' RACE reads; one entry per CDR3 protein. Of about 780,000 distinct CDR3 sequences in the sample, around a quarter were seen once. The data stem from a study of blood T cells in healthy people across ages. Trimming took off 1 base at V and 3 bases at J, with 7 bases between the two ends. Germline CDR1 and CDR2: SGHRS and YFSETQ. The CDR3 totals 14 residues. These data also featured in a second study, about T cells of mothers and their children. This second study notes: At a sensitivity of about 98 clones per million clonotypes, no persistent microchimeric T cell clones appeared.

The clonotype originates from a boy aged 5-17 years in good health. Sequencing was done on a sample of blood. The rearrangement joins TRBV5-1 to TRBJ1-4; D is ambiguous. The CDR3 nucleotides are TGCGCCAGCAGCTTGACAGAACCTAATGAAAAACTGTTTTTT. Translation: CASSLTEPNEKLFF.